A single sample is the source of the 19 T cell receptor beta chains below, sequenced in a study of blood T cells in healthy people across ages. Through a sample-barcoded 5' primer and a J-beta primer mix, a second PCR was run for roughly 7 to 11 cycles. TCRdb passed the 5' RACE reads through MiXCR, listing each CDR3 protein once. The repertoire has 780,000 or so distinct CDR3 sequences, 45% to 70% of them found once; the top ten carry approximately 24%. Sequencing was carried out using blood. All receptors derive from a man aged 35-49 years in good health.

The gene calls are TRBV5-1 and TRBJ1-5; D is unclear. Germline V gene lookup returns CDR1 SGHRS and CDR2 YFSETQ. Trimming took off 0 bases at V and 3 bases at J, with 7 bases between the two ends. The CDR3 runs 14 residues. The CDR3 loop is CASSLDRNNQPQHF. The CDR3 coding sequence is TGCGCCAGCAGCTTGGATAGGAACAATCAGCCCCAGCATTTT.

The genes are TRBV6-5 and TRBJ2-3; D might be TRBD1 (5 bases). The ends were cut back, 9 bases at V and 0 bases at J, with 7 bases in the middle. The CDR3 is 12 residues long. Germline V gene data show CDR1 as MNHEY and CDR2 as SVGAGI. The CDR3 DNA reads as TGTGCCAGAAGGGGAAGCACAGATACGCAGTATTTT. It yields the protein CARRGSTDTQYF.

CDR3: CASQYEGGRRTDTQYF. The CDR3 nucleotides are TGTGCCAGCCAATACGAGGGCGGGAGACGCACAGATACGCAGTATTTT. The chain combines TRBV11-2 with TRBJ2-3, with 7 bases matching TRBD2. The CDR3 covers 16 residues. Germline lookup yields CDR1 SGHAT and CDR2 FQNNGV. V gave up 8 bases and J gave up 1 base; unmatched junction bases: 12.

The rearrangement uses TRBV12-3 or TRBV12-4 and TRBJ2-7; the match to TRBD2 covers 9 bases. The CDR3 loop spans 15 amino acids. Trimming took 2 bases from V and 4 from J; bases not matched to a gene: 6. CDR3 sequence: CASSLRAGGTYEQYF. Written as DNA, the CDR3 is TGTGCCAGCAGTTTAAGGGCGGGAGGGACGTACGAGCAGTACTTC.

This clonotype was counted between two and nine times. The chain has TRBV9 and TRBJ2-5; D may be TRBD2 (6 bases). V lost 3 bases to trimming and J lost 1 base, with 28 bases between them. CDR3 length: 20 amino acids. Germline CDR1 is SGDLS and CDR2 is YYNGEE. The CDR3 DNA reads TGTGCCAGCAGCGCCCCCTGGCCTCGTAGGGACTCGGGTTTCCAAGAGACCCAGTACTTC. This codes for CASSAPWPRRDSGFQETQYF.

This clonotype was observed at least ten times. The chain has TRBV20-1 and TRBJ2-7; 7 bases are a match to TRBD2. Looked up from germline, CDR1 is DFQATT and CDR2 is SNEGSKA (reference sequence). The CDR3 has 12 amino acids. The V segment lost 6 bases and the J segment 7 bases; nucleotides outside the gene matches: 9. CDR3 coding DNA: TGCAGTGCGCGGGGGACGGAAAGTGAGCAGTACTTC. Protein: CSARGTESEQYF.

V gene TRBV5-1 combines with J gene TRBJ2-3; no firm D call. With 3 bases removed from V and 5 bases from J, the gap between germline ends came to 16 bases. CDR3 length equals 15 residues. Per the germline V gene, CDR1 is SGHRS and CDR2 is YFSETQ. The CDR3 region has the DNA TGCGCCAGCAGCTCGGAAGCAAATGTAATAGATACGCAGTATTTT. It codes for CASSSEANVIDTQYF.

Comments on this clonotype: A read error is possible here, since a much larger clone lies one base away. This chain uses TRBV20-1 with TRBJ2-4; 15 bases line up with TRBD2. The CDR3 is 16 residues long. V lost 6 bases and J lost 12; bases outside the gene matches: 15. Germline CDR1 DFQATT, CDR2 SNEGSKA (reference sequence). The CDR3 coding sequence is TGCAGTGCGGAAGGACTAGCGGGAGGGAAGGGAGACAGTCAGTACTTC. This encodes CSAEGLAGGKGDSQYF.

The chain joins TRBV5-1 to TRBJ2-1, with 14 bases lining up with TRBD2. Trimming removed 4 bases from V and 6 bases from J; junction bases left unmatched: 9. The V gene's germline CDR1 is SGHRS and CDR2 YFSETQ. The CDR3 consists of 17 residues. The CDR3 region is CASSPRLAGGDSNEQFF. The DNA for the CDR3 is TGCGCCAGCAGCCCCAGACTAGCGGGAGGGGACAGCAATGAGCAGTTCTTC.

The chain employs TRBV11-3 and TRBJ2-3; a weak D match, TRBD2 (6 bases). Germline loops: CDR1 SGHNT, CDR2 YENEEA. The CDR3 has 15 amino acids. V lost 5 bases, J lost 3 bases, and 15 bases lay in between. The CDR3 DNA reads TGTGCCAGCAGCACGATAGCGGTCAGGACAGATACGCAGTATTTT. Its translation: CASSTIAVRTDTQYF.

This chain uses TRBV11-1 with TRBJ2-6; the D gene is possibly TRBD1 (7 bases). This CDR3 has 17 amino acids. Germline CDR1 and CDR2: SGHAT and FQDESV (reference sequence). The germline V and J ends were trimmed by 5 bases and 0 bases, with 14 bases remaining between them. The CDR3 region is CASSAGTEISGANVLTF. CDR3 nucleotides: TGTGCCAGCAGCGCGGGGACAGAGATCTCTGGGGCCAACGTCCTGACTTTC. The whole variable domain, filled in from reference TRBV11-1 and TRBJ2-6, reads EAEVAQSPRYKITEKSQAVAFWCDPISGHATLYWYRQILGQGPELLVQFQDESVVDDSQLPKDRFSAERLKGVDSTLKIQPAELGDSAMYLCASSAGTEISGANVLTFGAGSRLTVL.

This chain joins TRBV7-9 and TRBJ1-1; D ambiguous. V lost 3 bases and J lost 8, with 7 bases in between. The CDR3 spans 11 residues. Per germline, CDR1 SEHNR and CDR2 FQNEAQ (reference sequence). In DNA form, the CDR3 reads TGTGCCAGCAGCTTTTCCGAAGAAGCTTTCTTT. This encodes CASSFSEEAFF. Combining the CDR3 with reference TRBV7-9 and TRBJ1-1 gives the whole variable domain DTGVSQNPRHKITKRGQNVTFRCDPISEHNRLYWYRQTLGQGPEFLTYFQNEAQLEKSRLLSDRFSAERPKGSFSTLEIQRTEQGDSAMYLCASSFSEEAFFGQGTRLTVV.

This chain uses TRBV7-2 with TRBJ2-5; TRBD1 matches at 8 bases. V shed 7 bases and J 4 bases; nucleotides not matched to a gene: 8. This CDR3 has 14 residues. Germline loops: CDR1 SGHTA, CDR2 FQGNSA. This CDR3 is CASNLKTGAETQYF. Here the CDR3 DNA reads TGTGCCAGCAACCTAAAGACAGGGGCAGAGACCCAGTACTTC. Full variable domain (remainder filled in from reference TRBV7-2 and TRBJ2-5): GAGVSQSPSNKVTEKGKDVELRCDPISGHTALYWYRQSLGQGLEFLIYFQGNSAPDKSGLPSDRFSAERTGGSVSTLTIQRTQQEDSAVYLCASNLKTGAETQYFGPGTRLLVL.

This clonotype has only a few counts. V usage is TRBV28 and J usage is TRBJ2-7; D may match TRBD1 or TRBD2 (5 bases each). The CDR3 sequence is 15 residues long. V lost 4 bases and J 2 bases, leaving 15 bases between the germline ends. The germline V gene encodes CDR1 MDHEN and CDR2 SYDVKM. The DNA for the CDR3 is TGTGCCAGCAGTTCTCCCGGGGCGGTTACCTACGAGCAGTACTTC. Its protein is CASSSPGAVTYEQYF.

The genes are TRBV6-5 and TRBJ1-2; D gene uncertain. In germline, CDR1 is MNHEY, CDR2 SVGAGI. The CDR3 consists of 13 residues. Trimming cost V 2 bases and J 8 bases, with 12 bases left between them. CDR3 sequence reads: CASSYTGTGGYTF. CDR3 sequence (DNA): TGTGCCAGCAGTTACACGGGTACGGGGGGCTACACCTTC.

This clonotype was seen repeatedly, ten times or more. A much bigger clone sits one base away, suggesting this may be a read error. The chain combines TRBV10-3 with TRBJ1-1, with TRBD1 matching 7 bases. Germline CDR1 is ENHRY and CDR2 is SYGVKD. V was clipped by 3 bases and J by 8 bases; unmatched bases: 9. CDR3 length: 14 residues. Here the CDR3 reads CAISDGGQGEEAFF. Written as DNA, the CDR3 is TGTGCCATCAGTGACGGGGGGCAGGGGGAAGAAGCTTTCTTT.

This clonotype has more than one count but fewer than ten. The V and J genes are TRBV6-5 and TRBJ2-1, with a tentative D call TRBD2 (5 bases). CDR1 MNHEY and CDR2 SVGAGI come from the germline V gene. The length of the CDR3 is 12 residues. V lost 6 bases, J lost 9 bases, and 12 bases lay in between. For the CDR3, the DNA is TGTGCCAGCAGGCGCCTTCGGGGTGAGCAGTTCTTC. The encoded protein is CASRRLRGEQFF.

As to this clonotype: The junction shows a germline mismatch at one end, possibly a read error. The J gene is TRBJ2-7, the V gene TRBV7-9; weak D call: TRBD2 (5 bases). The CDR3 length is 14 residues. The germline V gene encodes CDR1 SEHNR and CDR2 FQNEAQ (reference sequence). CDR3 nucleotide sequence: TGTGCCAGCAGCGTAGCGACGGTACCCTACGAGCAGTACTTC. This gives the protein CASSVATVPYEQYF.

This sequence joins TRBV2 and TRBJ1-1; TRBD1 might be the D (5 bases). V was cut by 5 bases and J by 0 bases, with 19 bases left in between. The CDR3 loop spans 17 amino acids. Germline V gene sequence: CDR1 SNHLY, CDR2 FYNNEI. The CDR3 bases are TGTGCCAGCAGTATCCACTATCAGGGCGTAATGAACACTGAAGCTTTCTTT. Amino acid sequence: CASSIHYQGVMNTEAFF.